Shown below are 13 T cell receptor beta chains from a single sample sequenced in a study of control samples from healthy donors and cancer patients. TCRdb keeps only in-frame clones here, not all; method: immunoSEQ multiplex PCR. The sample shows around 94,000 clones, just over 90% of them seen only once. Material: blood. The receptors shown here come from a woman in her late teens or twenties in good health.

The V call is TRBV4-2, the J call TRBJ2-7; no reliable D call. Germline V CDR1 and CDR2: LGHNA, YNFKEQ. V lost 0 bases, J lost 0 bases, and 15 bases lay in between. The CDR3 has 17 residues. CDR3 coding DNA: TGTGCCAGCAGCCAAGATTTCGCACTTCCCTACTCCTACGAGCAGTACTTC. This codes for CASSQDFALPYSYEQYF.

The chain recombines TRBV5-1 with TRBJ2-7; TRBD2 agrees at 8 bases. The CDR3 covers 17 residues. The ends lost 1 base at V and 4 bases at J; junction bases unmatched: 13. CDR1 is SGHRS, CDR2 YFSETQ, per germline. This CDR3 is CASSLSRSSGASYEQYF. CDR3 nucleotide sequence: TGCGCCAGCAGCTTGAGTCGGAGTAGCGGGGCGTCGTACGAGCAGTACTTC.

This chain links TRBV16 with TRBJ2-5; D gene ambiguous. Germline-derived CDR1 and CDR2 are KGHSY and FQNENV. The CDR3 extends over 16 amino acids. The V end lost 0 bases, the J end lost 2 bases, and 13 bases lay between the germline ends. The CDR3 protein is CASSQSGFRSQETQYF. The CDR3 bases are TGTGCCAGCAGCCAATCGGGGTTCCGGAGTCAAGAGACCCAGTACTTC. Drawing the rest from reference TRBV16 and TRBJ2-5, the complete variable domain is GEEVAQTPKHLVRGEGQKAKLYCAPIKGHSYVFWYQQVLKNEFKFLISFQNENVFDETGMPKERFSAKCLPNSPCSLEIQATKLEDSAVYFCASSQSGFRSQETQYFGPGTRLLVL.

The CDR3 sequence is CSVGTEPEKLFF. The DNA for the CDR3 is TGCAGCGTGGGGACAGAACCGGAAAAACTGTTTTTT. This sequence joins TRBV29-1 and TRBJ1-4, with 7 bases fitting TRBD1. Trimming took 6 bases from V and 8 from J; bases not matched to a gene: 6. This CDR3 comprises 12 residues. Germline V gene data show CDR1 as SQVTM and CDR2 as ANQGSEA.

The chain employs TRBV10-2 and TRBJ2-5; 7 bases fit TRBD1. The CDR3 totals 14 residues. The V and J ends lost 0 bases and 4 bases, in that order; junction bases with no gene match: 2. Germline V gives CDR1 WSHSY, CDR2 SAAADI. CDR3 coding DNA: TGCGCCAGCAGTGAGTCGAGGGGGCGAGAGACCCAGTACTTC. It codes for CASSESRGRETQYF.

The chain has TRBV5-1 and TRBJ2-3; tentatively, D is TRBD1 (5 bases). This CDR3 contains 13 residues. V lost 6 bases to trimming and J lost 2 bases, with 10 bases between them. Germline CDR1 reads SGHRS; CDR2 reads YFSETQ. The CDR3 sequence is CASMDTSTDTQYF. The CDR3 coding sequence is TGCGCCAGCATGGACACCTCCACAGATACGCAGTATTTT. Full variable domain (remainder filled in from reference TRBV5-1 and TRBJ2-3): KAGVTQTPRYLIKTRGQQVTLSCSPISGHRSVSWYQQTPGQGLQFLFEYFSETQRNKGNFPGRFSGRQFSNSRSEMNVSTLELGDSALYLCASMDTSTDTQYFGPGTRLTVL.

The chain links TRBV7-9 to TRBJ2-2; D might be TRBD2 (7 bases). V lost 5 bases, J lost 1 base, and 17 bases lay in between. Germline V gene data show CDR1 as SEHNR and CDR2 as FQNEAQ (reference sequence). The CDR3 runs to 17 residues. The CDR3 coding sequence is TGTGCCAGCAGCCAGCAACGGGGGGCCCAGAACACCGGGGAGCTGTTTTTT. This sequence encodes CASSQQRGAQNTGELFF.

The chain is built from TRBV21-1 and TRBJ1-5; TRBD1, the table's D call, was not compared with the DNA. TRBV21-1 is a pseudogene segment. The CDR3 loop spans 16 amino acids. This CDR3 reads CASSKPTGQNNQPQHF. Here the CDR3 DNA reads TGTGCCAGCAGCAAACCCACGGGACAGAACAATCAGCCCCAGCATTTT.

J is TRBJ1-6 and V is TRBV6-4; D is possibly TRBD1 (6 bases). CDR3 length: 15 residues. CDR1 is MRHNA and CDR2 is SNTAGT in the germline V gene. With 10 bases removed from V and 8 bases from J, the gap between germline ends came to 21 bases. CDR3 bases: TGTGCCACAACGGTTGAGGGGGTCGGTGATTCACCCCTCCACTTT. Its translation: CATTVEGVGDSPLHF.

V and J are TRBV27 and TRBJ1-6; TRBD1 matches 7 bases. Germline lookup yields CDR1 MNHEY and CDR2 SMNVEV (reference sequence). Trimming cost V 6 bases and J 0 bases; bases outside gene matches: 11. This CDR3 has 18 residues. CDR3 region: CASSAGTALSSYNSPLHF. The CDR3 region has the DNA TGTGCCAGCAGCGCCGGGACAGCCCTTAGCTCCTATAATTCACCCCTCCACTTT.

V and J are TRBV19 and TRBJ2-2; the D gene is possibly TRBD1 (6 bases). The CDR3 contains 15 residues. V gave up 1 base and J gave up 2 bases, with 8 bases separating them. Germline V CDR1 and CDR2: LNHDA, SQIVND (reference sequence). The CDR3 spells CASSIVRGNTGELFF. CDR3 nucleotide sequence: TGTGCCAGTAGTATAGTCAGGGGAAACACCGGGGAGCTGTTTTTT.

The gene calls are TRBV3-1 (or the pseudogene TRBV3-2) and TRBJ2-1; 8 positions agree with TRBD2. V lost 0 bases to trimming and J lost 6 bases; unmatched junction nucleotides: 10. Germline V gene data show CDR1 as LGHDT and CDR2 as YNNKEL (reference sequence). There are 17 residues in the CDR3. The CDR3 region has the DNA TGTGCCAGCAGCCAAGATCCGGGGGGGCTAAGTCTCAATGAGCAGTTCTTC. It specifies CASSQDPGGLSLNEQFF.

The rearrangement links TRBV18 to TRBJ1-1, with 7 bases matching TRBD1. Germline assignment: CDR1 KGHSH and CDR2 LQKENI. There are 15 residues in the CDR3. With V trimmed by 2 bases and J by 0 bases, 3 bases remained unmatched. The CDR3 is CASSPMDRMNTEAFF. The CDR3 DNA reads TGTGCCAGCTCACCAATGGACAGGATGAACACTGAAGCTTTCTTT. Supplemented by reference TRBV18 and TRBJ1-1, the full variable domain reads NAGVMQNPRHLVRRRGQEARLRCSPMKGHSHVYWYRQLPEEGLKFMVYLQKENIIDESGMPKERFSAEFPKEGPSILRIQQVVRGDSAAYFCASSPMDRMNTEAFFGQGTRLTVV.